The clone carrying this TCR beta chain was counted ten times or more. The antigen is unknown. The data were obtained in a study of T-cell memory formation after mild COVID-19. Looking at the study overall: TCR clustering was largely donor specific. General observations from the study: Contracting CD4+ clones were located mainly in CM and EM, and CD8+ clones in EMRA. Among clones peaking at day 37 in the second wave, SARS-CoV-2 specificity remained unconfirmed.

Trimming removed 3 bases from V and 0 bases from J, with 11 bases in between. Germline V CDR1 and CDR2: DFQATT, SNEGSKA (reference sequence). This CDR3 spans 14 amino acids. TCRdb ran MiXCR on the 5' RACE reads and lists one entry per CDR3 protein. The data contain some 30,000 distinct CDR3 sequences, around 6.8% of them singletons. Sequenced input: PBMCs or a T cell subset sorted from them (not recorded which). The genes are TRBV20-1 and TRBJ1-1; possibly TRBD1 for D (6 bases). The sequence derives from an adult woman who had mild COVID-19 (a few samples of this study predate the infection). Cell type and time point are not known. The CDR3 loop is CSASEGGMNTEAFF. CDR3 bases: TGCAGTGCTAGCGAAGGGGGAATGAACACTGAAGCTTTCTTT.